This passage covers 5 T cell receptor beta chains from one sample sequenced in a study of cytomegalovirus exposure and HLA in healthy donors. PCR was performed using 60 Vbeta and 13 Jbeta primers. Using immunoSEQ multiplex PCR, the repertoire was profiled, and TCRdb retains in-frame clones only, with some absent. Here the sample spans some 200,000 clones, about four fifths being singletons. Material for sequencing was PBMCs. These receptors all come from a female donor in good health and CMV-seronegative.

In its sample, this clone was seen a few times. The V gene is TRBV29-1, the J gene TRBJ2-7, with D perhaps matching TRBD2 (5 bases). The ends were cut back, 7 bases at V and 4 bases at J, with 11 bases in the middle. Germline values: CDR1 SQVTM, CDR2 ANQGSEA. CDR3 size: 11 residues. CDR3 residues: CSAVASYEQYF. DNA of the CDR3: TGCAGCGCCGTAGCGTCTTACGAGCAGTACTTC.

This clone was found a few times. The chain is built from TRBV6-6 and TRBJ2-1; tentative D call: TRBD2 (6 bases). The CDR3 runs to 16 residues. Trimming took 5 bases from V and 5 from J, leaving 19 bases between them. Germline values: CDR1 MNHNY, CDR2 SVGAGI (reference sequence). The CDR3 sequence is CASSLTGTLRNNEQFF. The CDR3, as DNA: TGTGCCAGCAGTCTAACCGGGACTCTGAGGAACAATGAGCAGTTCTTC.

Details on this clone: The sample has other DNA sequences that encode this CDR3 too. The V call is TRBV2, the J call TRBJ2-5, with 9 bases lining up with TRBD2. V lost 6 bases, J lost 4 bases, and 3 bases stayed unmatched. Germline values: CDR1 SNHLY, CDR2 FYNNEI. CDR3 length: 13 residues. In nucleotides, the CDR3 is TGTGCCAGCAGCGCGACTAGCGGAGAGACCCAGTACTTC. The encoded protein is CASSATSGETQYF.

The CDR3: CASFLGSEQYF. In nucleotides, the CDR3 is TGTGCCAGCTTTCTCGGGTCCGAGCAGTACTTC. The V and J genes are TRBV6-5 and TRBJ2-7; no reliable D call. CDR1 and CDR2 from the germline V gene are MNHEY and SVGAGI. The CDR3 spans 11 residues. The ends were cut back, 8 bases at V and 6 bases at J, with 11 bases in the middle.

This clone appeared a single time. The V and J genes are TRBV6-1 and TRBJ1-2; 8 nucleotides line up with TRBD1. Germline lookup yields CDR1 MNHNS and CDR2 SASEGT. Losses at the gene ends were 8 bases for V and 7 bases for J; bases not matched to a gene: 3. The CDR3 has 11 amino acids. Here the CDR3 DNA reads TGTGCCAGCGGGGGGACAGGTGGCTACACCTTC. Its protein product is CASGGTGGYTF.